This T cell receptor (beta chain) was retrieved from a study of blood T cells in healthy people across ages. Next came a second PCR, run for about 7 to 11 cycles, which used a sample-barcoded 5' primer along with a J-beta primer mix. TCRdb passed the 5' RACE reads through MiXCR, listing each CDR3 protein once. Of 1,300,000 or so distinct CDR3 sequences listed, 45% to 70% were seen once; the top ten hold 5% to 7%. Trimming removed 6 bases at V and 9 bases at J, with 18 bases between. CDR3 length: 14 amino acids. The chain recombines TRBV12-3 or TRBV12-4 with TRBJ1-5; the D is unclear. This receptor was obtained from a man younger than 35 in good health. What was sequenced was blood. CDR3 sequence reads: CASSQDAYLTPQHF. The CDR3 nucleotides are TGTGCCAGCAGCCAGGATGCGTACTTGACGCCCCAGCATTTT.